One TCR beta chain is described in this entry. The sample comes from a study of blood T cell repertoires in COVID-19. Study overall: The United States, Italy and Spain provided the acute and convalescent COVID-19 samples. Sample material is recorded as cDNA or gDNA derived from T cells, B-cell-depleted T cells, or PBMCs.

In the original workflow: For nucleated cells, counts were estimated from reference gene primer amplification. The repertoire was sequenced with immunoSEQ multiplex PCR; TCRdb's copy has only in-frame clones and lacks some. The V and J calls and clone size were taken over from that table, and D and trimming were inferred from the DNA. Of approximately 49,000 clones in the sample, approximately 85% were seen once. Germline CDR1 and CDR2: SGHNT and YYREEE (reference sequence). The CDR3 is 14 residues long. Trimming took 4 bases from V and 7 from J; bases not matched to a gene: 9. The sample consisted of peripheral blood. The chain employs TRBV5-4 and TRBJ2-7; 9 bases agree with TRBD1. This sequence was found in a woman aged 55-69 years with acute or convalescent COVID-19. The CDR3 nucleotides are TGTGCCAGCAGCGAGACAGGGGGAAATCGGGAGCAGTACTTC. This gives the protein CASSETGGNREQYF.